The rows below give T cell receptor beta chains drawn from one sample of a study of CD8 T cells in ankylosing spondylitis. In TCRdb, the 5' RACE reads were re-called with MiXCR into one record per CDR3 protein. The sample gives approximately 220,000 distinct CDR3 sequences, about 18% of which show up once; approximately 46% is in the top ten. The sequenced sample was blood, either unsorted or a sorted T cell fraction (not recorded which). These receptors were taken from a male donor with ankylosing spondylitis. The CDR3 runs from the conserved cysteine through the conserved F or W. A D gene is named only where the DNA matches it firmly. Expanded clones get a size class; other rows say once, few or many, or leave the size out.

D	V	size	J	CDR3	DNA
TRBD2	TRBV7-3	-	TRBJ2-1	CASSFTRVSGTDNEQFF	TGTGCCAGCAGCTTCACCCGAGTTAGCGGGACGGACAATGAGCAGTTCTTC
TRBD1	TRBV5-6	few	TRBJ2-7	CASSWTGSQIEQYF	TGTGCCAGCAGCTGGACAGGGAGCCAGATCGAGCAGTACTTC
TRBD2	TRBV4-3	-	TRBJ2-1	CASSQDYAGAPYNEQFF	TGCGCCAGCAGCCAAGATTACGCGGGAGCCCCCTACAATGAGCAGTTCTTC
-	TRBV12-3/TRBV12-4	-	TRBJ1-5	CASSLGRSRSTPSDNQPQHF	TGTGCCAGCAGTTTAGGAAGGTCTAGGTCAACGCCCAGTGACAATCAGCCCCAGCATTTT
-	TRBV3-1	-	TRBJ1-2	CASSQEDAYGYTF	TGTGCCAGCAGCCAAGAGGACGCCTATGGCTACACCTTC
-	TRBV6-1	-	TRBJ2-1	CASSAFEQFF	TGTGCCAGCAGCGCCTTTGAGCAGTTCTTC
-	TRBV12-3/TRBV12-4	few	TRBJ1-1	CASRPPTGNTEAFF	TGTGCCAGCAGGCCACCTACAGGGAACACTGAAGCTTTCTTT
-	TRBV2	-	TRBJ2-1	CASSDIHNNEQFF	TGTGCCAGCAGTGATATCCATAACAATGAGCAGTTCTTC
-	TRBV20-1	-	TRBJ1-1	CSARSQGTEAFF	TGCAGTGCTAGAAGTCAAGGCACTGAAGCTTTCTTT
TRBD2	TRBV20-1	-	TRBJ2-1	CCARGLAGTSSYNEQFF	TGCTGTGCTAGGGGACTAGCGGGGACGAGCTCCTACAATGAGCAGTTCTTC
-	TRBV9	many	TRBJ2-7	CASSSGTSSYEQYF	TGTGCCAGCAGCTCCGGGACAAGTTCCTACGAGCAGTACTTC
-	TRBV9	few	TRBJ2-1	CASSVHRDWGEQFF	TGTGCCAGCAGCGTACATCGGGACTGGGGTGAGCAGTTCTTC
TRBD2	TRBV2	-	TRBJ2-1	CASTEEGTSGSSSYNEQFF	TGTGCCAGCACCGAAGAAGGCACTAGCGGGTCGAGCTCCTACAATGAGCAGTTCTTC
-	TRBV27	-	TRBJ1-1	CASSSYMNTEAFF	TGTGCCAGCAGTTCCTACATGAACACTGAAGCTTTCTTT
-	TRBV15	-	TRBJ1-5	CATSRESSNQPQHF	TGTGCCACCAGCCGGGAGTCTAGCAATCAGCCCCAGCATTTT
TRBD1	TRBV12-3/TRBV12-4	few	TRBJ1-2	CASSPGTGVYGYTF	TGTGCCAGCAGCCCAGGGACAGGGGTTTATGGCTACACCTTC
-	TRBV12-3/TRBV12-4	few	TRBJ1-2	CASSSSIFGQTEGYTF	TGTGCCAGCAGTTCGTCTATTTTTGGACAGACTGAAGGCTACACCTTC
TRBD2	TRBV7-9	few	TRBJ2-7	CASSFLAGGVYEQYF	TGTGCCAGCAGCTTCTTGGCGGGAGGAGTCTACGAGCAGTACTTC
TRBD2	TRBV4-1	-	TRBJ2-1	CASSPLTSGRNEQFF	TGCGCCAGCAGCCCGTTGACTAGCGGGCGCAATGAGCAGTTCTTC
-	TRBV11-2	few	TRBJ2-3	CASSLPVAGIGDTQYF	TGTGCCAGCAGCTTACCGGTTGCGGGAATTGGGGATACGCAGTATTTT
-	TRBV2	few	TRBJ2-7	CAGGDTNYEQYF	TGTGCCGGAGGGGACACAAACTACGAGCAGTACTTC
-	TRBV28	-	TRBJ1-1	CASIPSGNTEAFF	TGTGCCAGCATTCCCTCGGGGAACACTGAAGCTTTCTTT
-	TRBV3-1	few	TRBJ2-3	CASSRYDRSSTDTQYF	TGTGCCAGCAGTCGATACGACAGGTCCAGCACAGATACGCAGTATTTT
-	TRBV27	many	TRBJ2-2	CASSSGTSIGTGELFF	TGTGCCAGCAGTTCCGGGACTTCCATTGGCACCGGGGAGCTGTTTTTT
-	TRBV5-1	-	TRBJ1-1	CASSLVGEAANTEAFF	TGCGCCAGCAGCTTGGTGGGGGAGGCAGCTAACACTGAAGCTTTCTTT
TRBD2	TRBV7-3	few	TRBJ2-7	CASSLNGGSEQYF	TGTGCCAGCAGCTTAAACGGGGGGAGCGAGCAGTACTTC
-	TRBV4-1	-	TRBJ2-1	CASSQGFGAYNEQFF	TGCGCCAGCAGCCAGGGGTTCGGGGCGTACAATGAGCAGTTCTTC
-	TRBV29-1	-	TRBJ2-3	CSALAMDTQYF	TGCAGCGCCCTGGCTATGGATACGCAGTATTTT
-	TRBV12-3/TRBV12-4	few	TRBJ1-4	CASSLGTSATNEKLFF	TGTGCCAGCAGTTTGGGGACGTCTGCAACTAATGAAAAACTGTTTTTT